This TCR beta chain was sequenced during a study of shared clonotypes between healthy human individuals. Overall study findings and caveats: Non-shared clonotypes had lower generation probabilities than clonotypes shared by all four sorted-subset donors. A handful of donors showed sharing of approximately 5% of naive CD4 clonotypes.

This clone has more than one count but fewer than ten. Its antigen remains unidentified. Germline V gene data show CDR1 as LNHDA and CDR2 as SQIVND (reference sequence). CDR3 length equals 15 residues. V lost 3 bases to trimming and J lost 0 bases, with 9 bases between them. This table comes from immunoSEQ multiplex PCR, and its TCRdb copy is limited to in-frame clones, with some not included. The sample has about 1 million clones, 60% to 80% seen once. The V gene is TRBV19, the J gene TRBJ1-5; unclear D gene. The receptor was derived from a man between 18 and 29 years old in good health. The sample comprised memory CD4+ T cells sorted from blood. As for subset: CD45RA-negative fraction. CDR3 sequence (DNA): TGTGCCAGTAGTATTACCCTGGGTAGCAATCAGCCCCAGCATTTT. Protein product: CASSITLGSNQPQHF. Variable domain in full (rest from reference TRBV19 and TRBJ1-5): DGGITQSPKYLFRKEGQNVTLSCEQNLNHDAMYWYRQDPGQGLRLIYYSQIVNDFQKGDIAEGYSVSREKKESFPLTVTSAQKNPTAFYLCASSITLGSNQPQHFGDGTRLSIL.